This paragraph covers one T cell receptor beta chain sequence. The record originates from a study of blood T cell repertoires in COVID-19. Across the whole study: Acute and convalescent COVID-19 specimens originated in the United States, Italy and Spain. Sources were T cells, B-cell-depleted T cells, or PBMCs; the material itself was cDNA or gDNA.

Patients in Seattle were enrolled during active infection, then followed longitudinally. How the authors handled the data: It was from reference gene primer amplification that nucleated cell counts were estimated. The protocol was immunoSEQ multiplex PCR, while the TCRdb copy is restricted to in-frame clones and leaves out a portion. The V and J calls and clone size are taken from that table; D and trimming were inferred from the DNA. The profile shows roughly 250,000 clones, roughly nine tenths of them singletons. CDR3 length equals 17 residues. The germline gives CDR1 ENHRY, CDR2 SYGVKD. Trimming removed 0 bases from V and 1 base from J, with 15 bases in between.

The sequenced sample consisted of peripheral blood. This chain joins TRBV10-3 and TRBJ1-1; no clear D. This clonotype was obtained from a woman in her twenties or thirties with COVID-19, enrolled during active disease. The CDR3 loop is CAISESGTWSGNTEAFF. The CDR3, as DNA: TGTGCCATCAGTGAGTCGGGTACTTGGTCGGGGAACACTGAAGCTTTCTTT.